Sequencing of this T cell receptor beta chain was carried out in a study of T cell clonotyping in hematopoietic cell transplantation. Findings and limits, study-wide: Higher Inverse Simpson Index values in graft donor and pretransplant recipient predicted broader posttransplant TCR diversity. CD4 and CD8 repertoire contributions could not be separated without sorting.

CDR3 length: 15 residues. Looked up from germline, CDR1 is LNHDA and CDR2 is SQIVND (reference sequence). V shed 10 bases and J shed 1 base, with 20 bases lying between them. In the case of this clone: As yet, its antigen is unknown.

This table comes from immunoSEQ multiplex PCR, and its TCRdb copy is limited to in-frame clones, with some not included. Among 27,000 or so clones listed, 90% to 97% were seen once. This TCR derives from a man in his fifties or sixties in good health. Some clones in this sample may be carry-over from other donors' samples. Sequenced input: peripheral blood mononuclear cells. The chain has TRBV19 and TRBJ2-7; D is perhaps TRBD1 (7 bases). The CDR3 DNA follows: TGTGCCACCCAAGTCCTCCCAGGGGGGTCCTACGAGCAGTACTTC. This codes for CATQVLPGGSYEQYF. The whole variable domain, filled in from reference TRBV19 and TRBJ2-7, reads DGGITQSPKYLFRKEGQNVTLSCEQNLNHDAMYWYRQDPGQGLRLIYYSQIVNDFQKGDIAEGYSVSREKKESFPLTVTSAQKNPTAFYLCATQVLPGGSYEQYFGPGTRLTVT.